The entry below gives a single T cell receptor beta chain sequence along with its context. What this receptor recognizes is not known. The sample holds no much larger clone one base away, and base qualities are not on file. For CDR1 and CDR2, the germline V gene lists SGHDT and YYEEEE. Including cysteine and phenylalanine, the CDR3 has 15 amino acids. The read is trimmed to its CDR3 DNA, 45 bases read in frame from base 1. The V and J ends are trimmed by 2 bases and 0 bases, leaving 9 bases between them. Reading the label with the study, this specimen's treatment or condition is: about 20 received Ad26.COV2.S at low or high dose, single or two shots; roughly five received placebo; per-sample allocation not given. Repertoires of vaccine and placebo recipients were sequenced from samples taken on day 63 after the first injection. Cohort 1b enrolled 25 adults aged 18-55 years at a single site in Boston, USA, between 29 July and 7 August 2020. Ad26.COV2.S was a replication-incompetent adenovirus type 26 vector expressing a prefusion-stabilized SARS-CoV-2 spike protein from the original Wuhan strain.

TCRbeta CDR3 regions were sequenced with the immunoSEQ Assay. After extraction, genomic DNA underwent amplification by bias-controlled multiplex PCR, followed by high-throughput sequencing. As for how the authors treated the data: To quantify the absolute abundance of each unique TCRbeta CDR3 region, sequences were collapsed and filtered. T cell fraction was estimated by normalizing TCRbeta template counts to usable DNA, with usable DNA measured through amplification of reference genes found in all nucleated cells. Repertoire TCRs were annotated as SARS-CoV-2-specific by exact matching of V gene, CDR3 amino acid sequence and J gene to a known reactive TCR set. The reference SARS-CoV-2 TCR set came from MIRA and was filtered for enrichment in COVID-19-positive ImmuneCODE repertoires, removing public or cross-reactive TCRs. Drawing on the MIRA antigens, annotated TCRs were analysed further at the level of specific ORF or position within ORF. Breadth was defined as annotated unique rearrangements over total unique productive rearrangements; depth was the summed frequency of those rearrangements. TCR breadth was compared between groups using two-sided Wilcoxon rank-sum tests. The table comes from immuneACCESS by way of TCRdb, which keeps in-frame sequences with V and J called. Part of the clones is missing from these tables; in studies checked, under half for an unresolved V gene and the rest for unknown reasons. V and J calls and clone size follow that table, whereas D and trimming were derived from the DNA. The sample has more than 300,000 clones on record, 70% to 90% of them singletons. The top ten hold approximately 2.2% of the sample.

The sample originates from a study of Ad26.COV2.S vaccination and SARS-CoV-2 variants (dated by TCRdb to about 2021). About the full investigation: Vaccine-arm donors were drawn from COV1001, a multicentre, randomized, double-blind, placebo-controlled phase I-IIa trial of Ad26.COV2.S in healthy adults. Ad26.COV2.S was given intramuscularly at 5x10^10 or 1x10^11 viral particles, as a single shot or as two shots 56 days apart. TCRbeta repertoire sequencing was used to assess the specificity and breadth of SARS-CoV-2-reactive T cell receptors after Ad26.COV2.S vaccination. The TCR-sequenced set comprised approximately 32 samples: 19 Ad26.COV2.S vaccine recipients, 5 placebo recipients and 8 SARS-CoV-2 convalescent individuals. Trial participants were randomized into five groups of five: low-dose or high-dose Ad26.COV2.S given once or twice, or placebo on both occasions. Investigators did not know the trial group allocation while performing experiments and assessing outcomes. What the study reported, not specific to this receptor: According to the authors, total T cell responses may have been underestimated by the TCR breadth and depth analyses. Ad26.COV2.S recipients had higher spike-specific TCR breadth than placebo recipients (P = 0.0014). Comparing responses between vaccine doses or regimens was not something the study was powered to do. Vaccine and placebo recipients had similar non-spike TCR breadth, a finding consistent with the vaccine containing only spike. After vaccination, spike-specific CD8+ and CD4+ T cell responses were reported to show substantial breadth.

The V and J segments used are TRBV5-6 and TRBJ1-3, with TRBD1 as a weak D call on 5 bases. This TCR derives from a person between 18 and 59 years old who received the Ad26.COV2.S COVID-19 vaccine or a placebo. The source material was peripheral blood, sampled in a trial of Ad26.COV2.S vaccine versus placebo. The CDR3 corresponds to CASSLKGISGNTIYF. In nucleotides, the sequence is TGTGCCAGCAGCTTAAAGGGGATCTCTGGAAACACCATATATTTT.